The 9 T cell receptor beta chains given below trace back to one sample, sequenced in a study of blood T cell repertoires in COVID-19. TCRdb's copy holds only in-frame clones and misses some; the assay was immunoSEQ multiplex PCR. The table has under 250,000 clones, roughly 85% seen once. The sequenced sample was PBMCs or T cells enriched from blood (not recorded which). The source is a woman between 35 and 50 years old who had been exposed to COVID-19.

The rearrangement uses TRBV11-2 and TRBJ2-3; tentative D call: TRBD2 (5 bases). The V gene lost 4 bases and the J gene lost 1 base, with 9 bases spanning the gap. CDR3 length equals 14 residues. Germline values: CDR1 SGHAT, CDR2 FQNNGV. The chain's CDR3 is CASSSGIRTDTQYF. CDR3 nucleotide sequence: TGTGCCAGCAGCTCCGGGATTCGCACAGATACGCAGTATTTT.

The chain carries TRBV24-1 and TRBJ2-5; the match to TRBD2 covers 14 bases. CDR1 KGHDR and CDR2 SFDVKD come from the germline V gene. This CDR3 contains 17 residues. V trimming: 4 bases; J trimming: 5 bases; junction bases outside the gene matches: 8. The CDR3 DNA reads as TGTGCCACCAGTGAGGGACGGACTAGCGGGGGGTTGGAGACCCAGTACTTC. Its protein product is CATSEGRTSGGLETQYF.

This CDR3 reads CASRADSNSYEQYF. The CDR3 coding sequence is TGCGCCAGCCGAGCCGACAGTAACTCCTACGAGCAGTACTTC. The V and J genes are TRBV5-1 and TRBJ2-7, with D tentatively TRBD1 (5 bases). The length of the CDR3 is 14 residues. The germline V and J ends were trimmed by 7 bases and 0 bases, with 14 bases remaining between them. Germline V gene lookup returns CDR1 SGHRS and CDR2 YFSETQ.

The CDR3 loop is CAIREQTYNTEAFF. The CDR3 coding sequence is TGTGCCATCAGGGAACAGACGTACAACACTGAAGCTTTCTTT. The chain has TRBV10-3 and TRBJ1-1; D not certain. Germline CDR1 reads ENHRY; CDR2 reads SYGVKD. Trimming cost V 6 bases and J 2 bases, with 13 bases left between them. The CDR3 consists of 14 residues.

This clone appeared a single time. The CDR3 nucleotides read TGTGCCAGCAGCCGCCTTCAGGACCCCGGGACAGGGAAGAGGCTTGGCTACACCTTC. It specifies CASSRLQDPGTGKRLGYTF. The chain has TRBV6-2 or TRBV6-3 and TRBJ1-2, with 9 nucleotides matching TRBD1. Per germline, CDR1 MNHEY and CDR2 SVGEGT. The CDR3 runs 19 residues. The V and J ends lost 6 bases and 7 bases, in that order; junction bases with no gene match: 24.

In its sample, this clone was seen once. The chain has TRBV19 and TRBJ2-1, with TRBD2 matching 10 bases. V lost 7 bases to trimming and J lost 6 bases; unmatched junction nucleotides: 3. The CDR3 length is 13 residues. Germline V gene data show CDR1 as LNHDA and CDR2 as SQIVND (reference sequence). CDR3 sequence: CASKERGGNEQFF. In DNA, the CDR3 is TGTGCCAGTAAGGAGCGGGGGGGCAATGAGCAGTTCTTC.

The gene calls are TRBV6-2 or TRBV6-3 and TRBJ2-1; TRBD1 matches 8 bases. The CDR3 covers 14 residues. V lost 6 bases to trimming and J lost 7 bases; unmatched junction nucleotides: 8. The germline V gene encodes CDR1 MNHEY and CDR2 SVGEGT. Here the CDR3 reads CASSVGQGPNEQFF. CDR3 DNA: TGTGCCAGCAGCGTAGGACAGGGACCGAATGAGCAGTTCTTC.

V usage is TRBV5-4 and J usage is TRBJ2-1; maybe TRBD2 (6 bases). Germline assignment: CDR1 SGHNT and CDR2 YYREEE (reference sequence). The CDR3 is made up of 12 amino acids. V dropped 2 bases and J dropped 10 bases, with 10 bases sitting between them. CDR3 residues: CASSFLGGEQFF. The CDR3 DNA reads as TGTGCCAGCAGCTTTCTCGGGGGAGAGCAGTTCTTC.

CDR3 sequence (DNA): TGTGCCACCAGTGCCGGTAGCGGGGGGGACAATGAGCAGTTCTTC. Its protein is CATSAGSGGDNEQFF. The chain employs TRBV24-1 and TRBJ2-1; 11 bases fit TRBD2. The trim removed 5 bases at V and 5 bases at J, leaving 4 bases unmatched. The CDR3 totals 15 residues. The germline gives CDR1 KGHDR, CDR2 SFDVKD.